These T cell receptor beta chains were read from a single sample in a study of blood T cell repertoires in COVID-19. This table comes from immunoSEQ multiplex PCR, and its TCRdb copy is limited to in-frame clones, with some not included. Among under 200,000 clones, more than 80% were seen once, and the ten largest hold 0.5% to 0.65%. The specimen sequenced was peripheral blood. These receptors came from a man aged 45-65 years with acute or convalescent COVID-19. The CDR3 runs from the conserved cysteine through the conserved F or W. D genes are given only for firm matches. Not every row has a clone size; where given, it reads once, few, many or a size class.

D gene	clone size	V gene	J gene	CDR3 DNA	CDR3 protein
NA	NA	TRBV5-4	TRBJ2-1	TGTGCCAGCAGCTTGGGGCAGGGTCCGTACAATGAGCAGTTCTTC	CASSLGQGPYNEQFF
TRBD1	once	TRBV6-5	TRBJ2-2	TGTGCCAGCAGGATACAGGGGACCGGGGAGCTGTTTTTT	CASRIQGTGELFF
TRBD1	NA	TRBV19	TRBJ1-2	TGTGCCAGTAGTATGTCCCTTGGACAGGGCTATGGCTACACCTTC	CASSMSLGQGYGYTF
TRBD2	NA	TRBV30	TRBJ2-1	TGTGCCTGGAGCAGACCACTAGCGGGAGTAGTCAATGAGCAGTTCTTC	CAWSRPLAGVVNEQFF
TRBD2	once	TRBV7-2	TRBJ2-7	TGTGCCAGCAGCTTAGCTGGTAGCGGGAGCTACGAGCAGTACTTC	CASSLAGSGSYEQYF
TRBD2	NA	TRBV2	TRBJ2-1	TGTGCCAGCAGTGCTGCTAGCGGGGGCCACAATGAGCAGTTCTTC	CASSAASGGHNEQFF
TRBD2	NA	TRBV28	TRBJ2-3	TGTGCCAGCAGTCCCTTTGGGACTAGAGCGTTTTATACGCAGTATTTT	CASSPFGTRAFYTQYF
TRBD2	NA	TRBV10-3	TRBJ2-3	TGTGCCATCAGTGGGCGGGGGGGCGGTCCAGATACGCAGTATTTT	CAISGRGGGPDTQYF
NA	NA	TRBV27	TRBJ1-4	TGTGCCAGCAGTAACTTGGGACTCCGTGAAAAACTGTTTTTT	CASSNLGLREKLFF
NA	NA	TRBV15	TRBJ1-4	TGTGCCACCAGCAGAGACCGGACTAATGAAAAACTGTTTTTT	CATSRDRTNEKLFF
NA	NA	TRBV18	TRBJ1-1	TGTGCCAGCTCACCGAGGGAGTGGGTTTTAAACACTGAAGCTTTCTTT	CASSPREWVLNTEAFF
TRBD1	NA	TRBV3-1/TRBV3-2	TRBJ2-5	TGTGCCAGCAGCCAAACAGGGGGTCGGGAGACCCAGTACTTC	CASSQTGGRETQYF
NA	NA	TRBV3-1/TRBV3-2	TRBJ1-2	TGTGCCAGCAGCCAAGATTGGAGCTCCTATGGCTACACCTTC	CASSQDWSSYGYTF
NA	NA	TRBV7-2	TRBJ1-1	TGTGCCAGCAGCTTAGGCGGCGGCAGCCGGGGGTATGTTGAAGCTTTCTTT	CASSLGGGSRGYVEAFF
TRBD1	NA	TRBV7-9	TRBJ1-2	TGTGCCAGCACCTTGGGACAGGGAATAACTGCGGTAGGGGGCTACACCTTC	CASTLGQGITAVGGYTF
NA	NA	TRBV2	TRBJ2-2	TGTGCCAGCAGTCCACAGGGCCCAACTAACACCGGGGAGCTGTTTTTT	CASSPQGPTNTGELFF
NA	NA	TRBV29-1	TRBJ2-5	TGCAGCGTTGATATCCACCAAGAGACCCAGTACTTC	CSVDIHQETQYF
TRBD1	NA	TRBV28	TRBJ1-4	TGTGCCAGCAGTTCCGGGACAGGGAATGAAAAACTGTTTTTT	CASSSGTGNEKLFF
TRBD1	NA	TRBV5-4	TRBJ2-3	TGTGCCAGCAGCTTGGGGGGGACAGCCACAGATACGCAGTATTTT	CASSLGGTATDTQYF
TRBD1	NA	TRBV3-1/TRBV3-2	TRBJ2-7	TGTGCCAGCAGCCGTGGGACAGGGGTCCTAGAGCAGTACTTC	CASSRGTGVLEQYF
TRBD2	NA	TRBV16	TRBJ2-5	TGTGCCAGCAGCCAGTTGGGACTAGCCTTGGAGACCCAGTACTTC	CASSQLGLALETQYF
NA	NA	TRBV5-8	TRBJ2-1	TGTGCCAGCAGCTTGGTTGGGACTCCAATGGATGAGCAGTTCTTC	CASSLVGTPMDEQFF
NA	NA	TRBV28	TRBJ1-2	TGTGCCAGCAATCAGGGAAACTATGGCTACACCTTC	CASNQGNYGYTF
NA	NA	TRBV28	TRBJ1-6	TGTGCCAGCAGTTCCTATACAGGGTTTTCACCCCTCCACTTT	CASSSYTGFSPLHF
TRBD1	NA	TRBV29-1	TRBJ2-3	TGCAGCGTTGAAGGACAGGGGGCTGGTACGCAGTATTTT	CSVEGQGAGTQYF
TRBD1	NA	TRBV6-5	TRBJ2-1	TGTGCCAGCAGTTCGGGGACAGGGGGCTACAATGAGCAGTTCTTC	CASSSGTGGYNEQFF
TRBD1	NA	TRBV24-1	TRBJ2-3	TGTGCCACCAGTGAACCGGGACAGGGTAACCCAGATACGCAGTATTTT	CATSEPGQGNPDTQYF
NA	NA	TRBV11-2	TRBJ2-2	TGTGCCAGCAGCTTAGTGGTTGGGCACACCGGGGAGCTGTTTTTT	CASSLVVGHTGELFF
NA	NA	TRBV28	TRBJ2-2	TGTGCCAGCAGTTTCCAGAACACCGGGGAGCTGTTTTTT	CASSFQNTGELFF
NA	NA	TRBV6-5	TRBJ1-5	TGTGCCAGCAAGCAGGGCCCGTATAGCAATCAGCCCCAGCATTTT	CASKQGPYSNQPQHF
NA	NA	TRBV5-1	TRBJ2-3	TGCGCCAGCAAGGCGGGGGCCGTTTACAATCCGCAGTATTTT	CASKAGAVYNPQYF
TRBD2	NA	TRBV28	TRBJ2-1	TGTGCCAGCAGTTTACTTAGCGGGACCTCCTACAATGAGCAGTTCTTC	CASSLLSGTSYNEQFF